One sample yielded the 30 T cell receptor beta chains listed below, sequenced in a study of shared clonotypes between healthy human individuals. The assay was immunoSEQ multiplex PCR, and TCRdb's table has in-frame clones only and misses some. The data hold around 2,000,000 clones, with roughly 94% observed a single time. The naive CD8 fraction comprised CD45RO-negative cells positively selected for CCR7 and excluded terminally differentiated effector memory CD45RA+ cells. Sequenced: naive CD8+ T cells sorted from blood. All receptors come from a man younger than 35 in good health.

This clone appeared a single time. The chain employs TRBV5-1 and TRBJ2-1, with no clear D. The CDR3 has 16 residues. Germline CDR1 reads SGHRS; CDR2 reads YFSETQ. Trimming removed 4 bases from V and 2 bases from J, with 16 bases in between. CDR3 nucleotide sequence: TGCGCCAGCAGCCCCCGCCGCGACCGCGCCTACAATGAGCAGTTCTTC. As protein: CASSPRRDRAYNEQFF.

The gene calls are TRBV7-2 and TRBJ2-7; D unclear. This CDR3 is built from 14 residues. Germline CDR1 is SGHTA and CDR2 is FQGNSA. The V gene lost 1 base and the J gene lost 4 bases, with 11 bases spanning the gap. CDR3 sequence (DNA): TGTGCCAGCAGCTTAGTGCATTCGCCATACGAGCAGTACTTC. Its translation is CASSLVHSPYEQYF. Variable domain in full (rest from reference TRBV7-2 and TRBJ2-7): GAGVSQSPSNKVTEKGKDVELRCDPISGHTALYWYRQSLGQGLEFLIYFQGNSAPDKSGLPSDRFSAERTGGSVSTLTIQRTQQEDSAVYLCASSLVHSPYEQYFGPGTRLTVT.

This chain connects TRBV7-8 to TRBJ2-2; D is ambiguous. Trimming took off 5 bases at V and 3 bases at J, with 16 bases between the two ends. The CDR3 spans 16 residues. Germline V lookup: CDR1 SGHVS, CDR2 FQNEAQ. The CDR3: CASSLASVGYTGELFF. The CDR3 bases are TGTGCCAGCAGCCTCGCGTCGGTTGGGTACACCGGGGAGCTGTTTTTT. Full variable domain (rest looked up from reference TRBV7-8 and TRBJ2-2): GAGVSQSPRYKVAKRGQDVALRCDPISGHVSLFWYQQALGQGPEFLTYFQNEAQLDKSGLPSDRFFAERPEGSVSTLKIQRTQQEDSAVYLCASSLASVGYTGELFFGEGSRLTVL.

This sequence joins TRBV4-1 and TRBJ1-1; D is ambiguous. Germline CDR1 is MGHRA and CDR2 is YSYEKL. The V end was cut by 3 bases, the J end by 3 bases, with 11 bases between. CDR3 length: 14 residues. The CDR3: CASSHERADTEAFF. DNA for the CDR3: TGCGCCAGCAGCCATGAGAGGGCGGACACTGAAGCTTTCTTT.

The DNA of the CDR3 is TGTGCCAGCAACTTGAGGGGCAATGAGCAGTTCTTC. This sequence encodes CASNLRGNEQFF. This chain links TRBV13 with TRBJ2-1; D may match TRBD1 or TRBD2 (5 bases each). V was trimmed by 7 bases and J by 6 bases, leaving 10 bases between them. The CDR3 covers 12 residues. Germline CDR1 PRHDT, CDR2 FYEKMQ (reference sequence).

This chain links TRBV5-6 with TRBJ2-3; 10 bases are shared with TRBD2. The germline CDR1 and CDR2 sequences are SGHDT and YYEEEE. J gave up 2 bases and V 0 bases, and 3 bases lay outside the gene matches. This CDR3 is 16 amino acids long. The CDR3 nucleotides are TGTGCCAGCAGCTTGGGTCTAGCGGGAGACACAGATACGCAGTATTTT. This sequence encodes CASSLGLAGDTDTQYF.

The chain recombines TRBV5-8 with TRBJ1-1, with D maybe TRBD1 (5 bases). This CDR3 comprises 17 residues. Germline CDR1 is SGHTS and CDR2 is YDEGEE. Trimming cost V 4 bases and J 2 bases, with 21 bases left between them. CDR3 region: CASSQWESGSLNTEAFF. CDR3 in DNA: TGTGCCAGCAGCCAGTGGGAATCAGGGTCATTAAACACTGAAGCTTTCTTT. The entire variable domain, with the rest obtained from reference TRBV5-8 and TRBJ1-1, is as follows: EAGVTQSPTHLIKTRGQQATLRCSPISGHTSVYWYQQALGLGLQFLLWYDEGEERNRGNFPPRFSGRQFPNYSSELNVNALELEDSALYLCASSQWESGSLNTEAFFGQGTRLTVV.

V usage is TRBV27 and J usage is TRBJ2-1, with TRBD1 matching over 7 bases. J was trimmed by 6 bases and V by 6 bases; bases with no gene match: 8. Germline lookup yields CDR1 MNHEY and CDR2 SMNVEV (reference sequence). This CDR3 is 14 amino acids long. The CDR3 coding sequence is TGTGCCAGCAGCTTGACAGGGATTGGCAATGAGCAGTTCTTC. As protein: CASSLTGIGNEQFF.

There are a few counts of this clone. The chain has TRBV7-9 and TRBJ1-1; TRBD1 agrees at 10 bases. The J segment lost 1 base and the V segment lost 11 bases, leaving 7 bases of the junction unmatched. CDR1 is SEHNR and CDR2 is FQNEAQ in the germline V gene (reference sequence). The CDR3 has 14 amino acids. Here the CDR3 reads CAGGQGNPNTEAFF. The CDR3 nucleotides read TGTGCCGGGGGACAGGGGAACCCGAACACTGAAGCTTTCTTT.

This sequence joins TRBV7-2 and TRBJ1-1; D remains unclear. This CDR3 spans 15 amino acids. Trimming took off 5 bases at V and 1 base at J, with 14 bases between the two ends. The germline V gene encodes CDR1 SGHTA and CDR2 FQGNSA. The CDR3, as DNA: TGTGCCAGCAGCCTGAGCCTTCTGGGGAACACTGAAGCTTTCTTT. Its protein product is CASSLSLLGNTEAFF.

This chain joins TRBV7-8 and TRBJ2-1; D is perhaps TRBD2 (5 bases). Trimming removed 1 base from V and 3 bases from J, with 10 bases in between. CDR1 is SGHVS, CDR2 FQNEAQ, per germline. This CDR3 has 15 amino acids. This chain's CDR3 is CASSLDPGFYNEQFF. In DNA form, the CDR3 reads TGTGCCAGCAGCTTAGACCCGGGATTCTACAATGAGCAGTTCTTC.

This chain connects TRBV5-4 to TRBJ1-1; D remains ambiguous. The CDR3 contains 12 residues. V gave up 5 bases and J gave up 4 bases, with 9 bases separating them. Germline CDR1 reads SGHNT; CDR2 reads YYREEE (reference sequence). CDR3 DNA sequence: TGTGCCAGCAGTACGGAGGGCACTGAAGCTTTCTTT. Protein product: CASSTEGTEAFF.

This chain's CDR3 is CASSGFQGATNEKLFF. The DNA of the CDR3 is TGTGCCAGCAGCGGATTCCAGGGGGCAACTAATGAAAAACTGTTTTTT. This chain joins TRBV7-9 and TRBJ1-4; 7 nucleotides align to TRBD1. This CDR3 is 16 amino acids long. Germline V CDR1 and CDR2: SEHNR, FQNEAQ (reference sequence). Unmatched junction bases numbered 6, after V lost 5 bases and J lost 0 bases.

The CDR3 sequence: CSVEVAGATYEQYF. The DNA for the CDR3 is TGCAGCGTCGAGGTAGCGGGGGCCACCTACGAGCAGTACTTC. The chain joins TRBV29-1 to TRBJ2-7, with 9 bases that match TRBD2. The CDR3 sequence is 14 residues long. With V trimmed by 6 bases and J by 2 bases, 8 bases remained unmatched. CDR1 SQVTM and CDR2 ANQGSEA come from the germline V gene.

This clone appeared once. V usage is TRBV30 and J usage is TRBJ1-1; 10 nucleotides line up with TRBD1. Germline CDR1 and CDR2: GTSNPN and SVGIG (reference sequence). This CDR3 comprises 15 residues. V trimming: 1 base; J trimming: 4 bases; junction bases outside the gene matches: 6. CDR3 loop: CAWSGTGGMGTEAFF. For the CDR3, the DNA is TGTGCCTGGAGTGGGACAGGGGGAATGGGCACTGAAGCTTTCTTT.

The chain recombines TRBV7-9 with TRBJ2-2, with TRBD2 as a possible D gene (6 bases). The CDR3 is 15 amino acids. Germline-derived CDR1 and CDR2 are SEHNR and FQNEAQ (reference sequence). V lost 4 bases, J lost 4 bases, and 13 bases lay in between. The CDR3 is CASSSAGGGTGELFF. The DNA of the CDR3 is TGTGCCAGCAGCTCCGCCGGGGGTGGCACCGGGGAGCTGTTTTTT.

The rearrangement uses TRBV19 and TRBJ2-5; D could derive from TRBD1 or TRBD2 (5 bases each). V gave up 7 bases and J gave up 1 base, with 13 bases separating them. CDR3 length equals 14 residues. In germline, CDR1 is LNHDA, CDR2 SQIVND (reference sequence). CDR3 in DNA: TGTGCCAGTACCCCCTCCGGGACCCAAGAGACCCAGTACTTC. It specifies CASTPSGTQETQYF.

This chain joins TRBV5-6 and TRBJ2-5; D gene unclear. The J call may be faulty, since TRBJ2-7 better matches the DNA end. The CDR3 has 15 residues. Germline V gene lookup returns CDR1 SGHDT and CDR2 YYEEEE. The CDR3 DNA is TGTGCCAGCAGCTTGGGAGGAACTTTAGCCTACGAGCAGTACTTC. As protein: CASSLGGTLAYEQYF.

In regard to this clone: Distinct nucleotide sequences in the sample also encode this CDR3. V gene TRBV20-1 combines with J gene TRBJ2-2; the D is unclear. The CDR3 is made up of 11 amino acids. V was cut by 1 base and J by 6 bases, with 3 bases left in between. Looked up from germline, CDR1 is DFQATT and CDR2 is SNEGSKA (reference sequence). CDR3 bases: TGCAGTGCTAGAGTTTCCGGGGAGCTGTTTTTT. Protein product: CSARVSGELFF.

This chain connects TRBV11-2 to TRBJ2-7; 13 nucleotides line up with TRBD2. CDR1 is SGHAT and CDR2 is FQNNGV in the germline V gene. This CDR3 has 18 residues. The ends lost 3 bases at V and 0 bases at J; junction bases unmatched: 8. This CDR3 is CASSFKLAGGPGSYEQYF. As DNA, the CDR3 is TGTGCCAGCAGCTTTAAACTAGCGGGAGGGCCGGGCTCCTACGAGCAGTACTTC.

This chain connects TRBV29-1 to TRBJ2-4, with 7 bases that match TRBD2. The CDR3 consists of 17 residues. CDR1 and CDR2 (germline): SQVTM, ANQGSEA. The J segment lost 3 bases and the V segment lost 3 bases, leaving 14 bases of the junction unmatched. The CDR3 loop reads CSVEGTNSHPGKNIQYF. CDR3 DNA: TGCAGCGTTGAGGGGACTAACAGCCACCCGGGCAAAAACATTCAGTACTTC. The full variable domain, rest sourced from reference TRBV29-1 and TRBJ2-4, is SAVISQKPSRDICQRGTSLTIQCQVDSQVTMMFWYRQQPGQSLTLIATANQGSEATYESGFVIDKFPISRPNLTFSTLTVSNMSPEDSSIYLCSVEGTNSHPGKNIQYFGAGTRLSVL.

Turning to this clone: Other DNA sequences in the sample encode the same CDR3. The chain links TRBV11-2 to TRBJ2-7; the D gene could be TRBD1 or TRBD2 (5 bases each). The CDR3 is 13 amino acids. Germline V lookup: CDR1 SGHAT, CDR2 FQNNGV. Trimming pared 3 bases from V and 2 bases from J, leaving 8 bases between. CDR3 protein: CASSLRGPYEQYF. In DNA, the CDR3 is TGTGCCAGCAGCTTGAGGGGTCCCTACGAGCAGTACTTC.

The rearrangement uses TRBV7-9 and TRBJ2-1; 8 bases fit TRBD1. The V gene end was trimmed by 5 bases and the J gene end by 6 bases; junction bases not matched to a gene: 12. CDR1 and CDR2 (germline): SEHNR, FQNEAQ (reference sequence). The CDR3 runs 16 residues. CDR3 residues: CASSQPTGAAVNEQFF. The DNA of the CDR3 is TGTGCCAGCAGCCAACCGACAGGGGCAGCGGTCAATGAGCAGTTCTTC.

This clone came up once. This chain joins TRBV5-1 and TRBJ2-7; 13 bases match TRBD2. The CDR3 has 15 amino acids. Unmatched junction bases numbered 5, after V lost 3 bases and J lost 5 bases. CDR1 SGHRS and CDR2 YFSETQ come from the germline V gene. The CDR3 loop reads CASSSRTSGSHEQYF. The CDR3 bases are TGCGCCAGCAGCTCACGGACTAGCGGGAGCCACGAGCAGTACTTC.

The rearrangement uses TRBV7-9 and TRBJ1-3; D is perhaps TRBD1 (6 bases). This CDR3 comprises 15 residues. Trimming cost V 6 bases and J 1 base, with 13 bases left between them. Germline V gene sequence: CDR1 SEHNR, CDR2 FQNEAQ (reference sequence). CDR3 amino acids: CASSYSGTSGNTIYF. CDR3 bases: TGTGCCAGCAGTTATTCAGGGACATCTGGAAACACCATATATTTT.

This chain joins TRBV7-2 and TRBJ2-7, with 8 bases that match TRBD1. The ends lost 1 base at V and 2 bases at J; junction bases unmatched: 13. CDR1 and CDR2 (germline): SGHTA, FQGNSA. CDR3 size: 18 residues. CDR3 nucleotides: TGTGCCAGCAGCTTAGTTATGGTCGGGACAGGCGGACCCTACGAGCAGTACTTC. Translated: CASSLVMVGTGGPYEQYF.

The chain couples TRBV27 to TRBJ2-7, with D uncertain. The CDR3 extends over 13 amino acids. Deletions cut 4 bases from V and 3 bases from J, with 10 bases between. Germline V gene data show CDR1 as MNHEY and CDR2 as SMNVEV (reference sequence). CDR3 region: CASSSSLRYEQYF. CDR3 bases: TGTGCCAGCAGTTCATCCCTCCGCTACGAGCAGTACTTC.

As concerns this clone: This specimen includes other DNA sequences encoding the same CDR3. The chain employs TRBV13 and TRBJ1-5; 8 nucleotides align to TRBD1. The CDR3 consists of 14 residues. Germline-derived CDR1 and CDR2 are PRHDT and FYEKMQ (reference sequence). V lost 5 bases, J lost 2 bases, and 2 bases stayed unmatched. The CDR3 nucleotides read TGTGCCAGCAGCCTGGGACAGGGCAATCAGCCCCAGCATTTT. Translating it yields CASSLGQGNQPQHF.

This chain joins TRBV10-2 and TRBJ2-5; D not certain. Trimming took off 4 bases at V and 3 bases at J, with 6 bases between the two ends. The CDR3 is 12 residues long. Germline-derived CDR1 and CDR2 are WSHSY and SAAADI. The CDR3 DNA is TGCGCCAGCAGTGGAATGGAAGAGACCCAGTACTTC. It is translated as CASSGMEETQYF.

CDR3 nucleotide sequence: TGCGCCAGCAGCCAAGATTACTACGAGCAGTACTTC. Translating it yields CASSQDYYEQYF. This sequence joins TRBV4-3 and TRBJ2-7; no firm D call. The CDR3 is 12 amino acids. Germline CDR1 is LGHNA and CDR2 is YSLEER. V gave up 0 bases and J gave up 3 bases, with 3 bases separating them.